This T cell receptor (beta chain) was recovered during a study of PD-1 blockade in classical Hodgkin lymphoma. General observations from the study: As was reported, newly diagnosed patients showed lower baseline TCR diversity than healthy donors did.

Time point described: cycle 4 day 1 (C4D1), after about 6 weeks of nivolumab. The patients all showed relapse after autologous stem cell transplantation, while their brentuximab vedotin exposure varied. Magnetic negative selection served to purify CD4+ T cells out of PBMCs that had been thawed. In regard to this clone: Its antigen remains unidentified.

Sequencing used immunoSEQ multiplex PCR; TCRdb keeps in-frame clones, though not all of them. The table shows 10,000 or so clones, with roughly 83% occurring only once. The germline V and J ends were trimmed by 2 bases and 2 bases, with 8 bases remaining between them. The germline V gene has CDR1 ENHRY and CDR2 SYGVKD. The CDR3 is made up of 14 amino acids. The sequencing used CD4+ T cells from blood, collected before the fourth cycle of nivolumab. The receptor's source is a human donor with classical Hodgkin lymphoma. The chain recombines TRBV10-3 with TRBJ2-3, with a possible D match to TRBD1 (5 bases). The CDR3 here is CAISEGALTDTQYF. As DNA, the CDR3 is TGTGCCATCAGTGAGGGGGCACTCACAGATACGCAGTATTTT.